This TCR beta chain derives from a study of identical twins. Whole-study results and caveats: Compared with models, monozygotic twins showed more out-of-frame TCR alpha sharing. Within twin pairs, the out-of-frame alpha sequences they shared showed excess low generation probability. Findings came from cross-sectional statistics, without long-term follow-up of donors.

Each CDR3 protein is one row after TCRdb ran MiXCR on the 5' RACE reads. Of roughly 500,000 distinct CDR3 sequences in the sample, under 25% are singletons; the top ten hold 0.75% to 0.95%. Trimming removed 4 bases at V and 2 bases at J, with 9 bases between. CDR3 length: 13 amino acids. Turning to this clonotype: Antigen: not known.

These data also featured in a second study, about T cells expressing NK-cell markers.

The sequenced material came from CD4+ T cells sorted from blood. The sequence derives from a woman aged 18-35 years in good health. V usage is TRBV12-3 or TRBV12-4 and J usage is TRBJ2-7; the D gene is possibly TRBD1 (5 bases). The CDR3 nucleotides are TGTGCCAGCAGTTCCGACAGTACCTACGAGCAGTACTTC. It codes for CASSSDSTYEQYF.